This T cell receptor beta chain was captured by sequencing in a study of T cells in localized non-small cell lung cancer. Study-wide findings and caveats: The highest T cell clonality was in uninvolved adjacent lung, above tumor. Heterogeneity stays possible, as sequencing covered only one tumor region.

Unmatched junction bases numbered 12, after V lost 1 base and J lost 7 bases. The CDR3 runs 16 residues. CDR1 is SGHRS, CDR2 YFSETQ, per germline. TCRdb's copy holds only in-frame clones and misses some; the assay was immunoSEQ multiplex PCR. The table includes 43,000 or so clones, 90% to 95% detected once. As to this clone: What it recognizes is unknown.

The V call is TRBV5-1, the J call TRBJ2-7, with TRBD1 matching over 9 bases. Sequenced here: PBMCs, sampled before any cancer treatment. The sequence derives from a woman aged 35-75 years with stage II lung adenocarcinoma. In nucleotides, the CDR3 is TGCGCCAGCAGCTTGAACGGGCTCGGGACAGGGTGGGAGCAGTACTTC. Amino acid sequence: CASSLNGLGTGWEQYF.